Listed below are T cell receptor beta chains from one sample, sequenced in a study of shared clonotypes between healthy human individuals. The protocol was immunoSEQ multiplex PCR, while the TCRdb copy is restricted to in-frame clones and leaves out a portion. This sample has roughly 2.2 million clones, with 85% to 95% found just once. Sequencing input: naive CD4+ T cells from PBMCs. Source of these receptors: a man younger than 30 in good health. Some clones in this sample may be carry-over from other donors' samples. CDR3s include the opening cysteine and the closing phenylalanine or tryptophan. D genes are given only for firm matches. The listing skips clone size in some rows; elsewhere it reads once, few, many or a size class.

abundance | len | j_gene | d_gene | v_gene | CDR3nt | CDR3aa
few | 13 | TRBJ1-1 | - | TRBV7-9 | TGTGCCAGCAGCGCCCAGATGAACACTGAAGCTTTCTTT | CASSAQMNTEAFF
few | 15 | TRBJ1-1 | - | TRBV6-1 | TGTGCCAGCAGTGAAAGAGACGGAGGAACTCAGAGAGCTTTCTTT | CASSERDGGTQRAFF
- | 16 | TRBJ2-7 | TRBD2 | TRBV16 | TGTGCCAGCAGCCAAGAGGGACTAGCGGGATCGCGGGAGCAGTACTTC | CASSQEGLAGSREQYF
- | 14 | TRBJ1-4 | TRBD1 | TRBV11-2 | TGTGCCAGCAGTTGGGAGGGGGCAAGGGAAAAACTGTTTTTT | CASSWEGAREKLFF
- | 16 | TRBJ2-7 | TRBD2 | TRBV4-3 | TGCGCCAGCAGCCAAGGACTAGCGGGCCACTCCTACGAGCAGTACTTC | CASSQGLAGHSYEQYF
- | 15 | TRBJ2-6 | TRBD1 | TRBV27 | TGTGCCAGCAGTTTCCAGGGGGACGGGGCCAACGTCCTGACTTTC | CASSFQGDGANVLTF
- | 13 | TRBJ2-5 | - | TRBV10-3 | TGTGCCATCAGTTCCGAGGGTTTGGAGACCCAGTACTTC | CAISSEGLETQYF
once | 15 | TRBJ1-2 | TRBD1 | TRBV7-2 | TGTGCCAGCAGCTTATCAATGACAGGGGGCTTTGGCTACACCTTC | CASSLSMTGGFGYTF
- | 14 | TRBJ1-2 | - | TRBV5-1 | TGCGCCAGCAGCCCCGGGGGGGGCCTCTATGGCTACACCTTC | CASSPGGGLYGYTF
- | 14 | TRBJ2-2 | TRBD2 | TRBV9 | TGTGCCAGCAGCGTAGCGGGAGGGGGCGGGGAGCTGTTTTTT | CASSVAGGGGELFF
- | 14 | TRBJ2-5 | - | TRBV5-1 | TGCGCCAGCAGCTTGGCAGGTGATCAAGAGACCCAGTACTTC | CASSLAGDQETQYF
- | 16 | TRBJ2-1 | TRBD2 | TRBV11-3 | TGTGCCAGCAGCTTACACGGCGGGAGCTCCTACAATGAGCAGTTCTTC | CASSLHGGSSYNEQFF
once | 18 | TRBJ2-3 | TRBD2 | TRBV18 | TGTGCCAGCTCACCGGGACTAGCGGGAGGGGTGAGCACAGATACGCAGTATTTT | CASSPGLAGGVSTDTQYF
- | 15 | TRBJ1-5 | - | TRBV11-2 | TGTGCCAGCAGTCCTGATCTGGGGGTCCCTACGCCCCAGCATTTT | CASSPDLGVPTPQHF
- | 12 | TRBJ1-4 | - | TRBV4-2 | TGTGCCAGCAGCCAAGAACGGGAAAAACTGTTTTTT | CASSQEREKLFF
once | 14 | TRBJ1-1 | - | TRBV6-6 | TGTGCCAGCAGCCGTCTCGGGGCCTACACTGAAGCTTTCTTT | CASSRLGAYTEAFF
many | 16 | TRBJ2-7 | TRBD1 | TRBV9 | TGTGCCAGCAGCGTAGCGGCACAGGGGGCGCCTTACGAGCAGTACTTC | CASSVAAQGAPYEQYF
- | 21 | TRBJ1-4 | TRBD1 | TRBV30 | TGTGCCTGGAGTGTATCCGAGCGGAAGGCAGGGGGCTATGCAACTAATGAAAAACTGTTTTTT | CAWSVSERKAGGYATNEKLFF
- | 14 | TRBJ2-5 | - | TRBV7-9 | TGTGCCAGCAGCTCTGACAGGCTACAAGAGACCCAGTACTTC | CASSSDRLQETQYF
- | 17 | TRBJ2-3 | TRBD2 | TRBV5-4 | TGTGCCAGCAGCGAGGGACTAGCGGGACCCCAGGCAGATACGCAGTATTTT | CASSEGLAGPQADTQYF
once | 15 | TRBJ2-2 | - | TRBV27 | TGTGCCAGCAGTTGGGGGCGGCGAGGACCCGGGGAGCTGTTTTTT | CASSWGRRGPGELFF
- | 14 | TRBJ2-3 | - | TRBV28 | TGTGCCAGCAGTTTAAGGGGGGGCGCAAATCCGCAGTATTTT | CASSLRGGANPQYF
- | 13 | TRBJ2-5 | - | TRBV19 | TGTGCCAGTACCTCAGGGGCGGTCGAGACCCAGTACTTC | CASTSGAVETQYF
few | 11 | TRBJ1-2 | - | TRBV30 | TGTGCCTGGGGCCGGAGGGGTGGCTACACCTTC | CAWGRRGGYTF